This TCR beta chain was captured in a study of long-term antiretroviral therapy in people with HIV. Study conclusions and caveats: Repertoire dominance by clones expanded before ART was seen at all time points.

On this clone: The antigen is unknown.

Version v3.0 of the immunoSEQ assay ran at survey level. Clones were read by immunoSEQ multiplex PCR, and TCRdb kept only the in-frame ones, dropping some. This table has around 29,000 clones, 75% to 90% appearing once. Trimming cost V 7 bases and J 6 bases, with 16 bases left between them. Germline lookup yields CDR1 SGHTA and CDR2 FQGNSA. This CDR3 spans 14 amino acids. This sequence joins TRBV7-2 and TRBJ1-5; D unclear. This specimen consisted of unsorted PBMCs, obtained 0.3 years after starting antiretroviral therapy. The clonotype comes from a man aged 40-55 years with HIV. The CDR3 spells CASTPDKGFQPQHF. CDR3 DNA: TGTGCCAGCACCCCTGACAAGGGTTTTCAGCCCCAGCATTTT.